This T cell receptor (beta chain) was sequenced in a study of chemoradiotherapy in HPV16-positive cancers (dated by TCRdb to between 2020 and 2023). Some background on the complete study: Functional T-cell assays on cells from a couple of HPV16-positive patients defined candidate HPV-specific T-cell clones and common TCR motifs. The study set out to ask whether T-cell immunity against the HPV oncoproteins E6 and E7 changes over the course of chemoradiotherapy and whether that immunity affects survival. The candidate HPV-specific TCRs and motifs were then tracked in TCR repertoires from about 90 patients with HPV-related cancers. Broad study findings and their caveats: Improved recurrence-free survival in HPV16-positive patients was associated with expansion of HPV-responsive T cells during chemoradiotherapy. The functional definition of HPV-specific T cells came from only a couple of HPV16-positive patients, and the survival association was reported for HPV16-positive patients. Expansion of candidate HPV-specific clones and E7-related TCR motifs was observed in the tumor microenvironment during treatment, whereas no such expansion was observed for non-HPV-specific T cells.

CDR1 SGHNT and CDR2 YYREEE were looked up in the germline V gene (reference sequence). The CDR3 goes from the cysteine to the phenylalanine over 13 residues. Just CDR3 DNA is preserved here, 39 bases in frame from base 1. The germline ends are 10 bases apart after V is trimmed by 5 bases and J by 5 bases. Repertoires were sampled multiple times during chemoradiotherapy, which allowed clonal expansion in the tumor microenvironment to be followed. Libraries were built with the immunoSEQ multiplex PCR assay. The clones in this table, taken by TCRdb from immuneACCESS, are in-frame only. Not every clone is retained; where verified, under half of the shortfall comes from an unresolved V gene, and the cause of the rest is unknown. A total of approximately 27,000 clones appear in this sample, around four fifths of them only once. 5% to 6.5% of the sample is taken by the ten largest. In the case of this clone: Its antigen specificity is not known. It has no much larger one-base neighbor in the sample; base qualities were not kept.

The specimen comprised blood, sampled from a patient who underwent chemoradiotherapy. The sequence was obtained from a human donor with HPV-associated anogenital cancer. Rearrangement joined TRBV5-4 to TRBJ2-2; the D gene identity is not certain. The sequenced DNA: TGTGCCAGCAGTGAGGACGTAACCGGGGAGCTGTTTTTT. This encodes CASSEDVTGELFF.